The sample holds one count of the clone carrying this TCR beta chain. Its cognate antigen is unknown. The junction departs from germline at one end; a sequencing error may be responsible. The library came from three nested PCR rounds adapted from ARM-PCR protocols. TCRdb re-called the multiplex PCR reads through MiXCR, storing one row per CDR3 protein. Of more than 85,000 distinct CDR3 sequences listed, 55% to 65% are singletons. CDR1 is DFQATT, CDR2 SNEGSKA, per germline (reference sequence). The CDR3 has 15 amino acids. This sample's RNA came from whole unsorted tissue. Distant lung tissue was collected more than 3 cm away from the tumor edge. Newly diagnosed lung cancer patients had thoracic surgery in China, August–late 2014, without prior chemotherapy. The data were taken from a study of tumor and adjacent non-tumor tissue in lung cancer. Overall study context: The cohort had around twelve adenocarcinoma, 2 squamous cell and 1 small cell patients. Each sample yielded a few million productive TCRbeta reads on average. General study results and limits: Normal lung showed higher cumulative top 100 clone frequency than tumor.

The TCR was taken from a man aged 25 to 45 with non-small cell lung cancer. Material: distant non-tumor lung tissue. The V call is TRBV20-1, the J call TRBJ2-3; 8 nucleotides agree with TRBD2. The CDR3 region is CSATRAGVGTDTLYF. CDR3 coding DNA: TGTAGTGCGACACGAGCGGGAGTCGGCACAGATACGCTGTATTTT.